One sample yielded the 3 T cell receptor beta chains listed below, sequenced in a study of T cell responses to AZD1222 COVID-19 vaccine. Assay: immunoSEQ multiplex PCR; the TCRdb copy retains only in-frame clones and omits some. The sample consists of about 150,000 clones, around 85% of them appearing once. The sequencing here drew on peripheral blood, taken after recovery from COVID-19. All receptors derive from an adult who had recovered from COVID-19.

The chain employs TRBV29-1 and TRBJ1-1; maybe TRBD1 (5 bases). Between the trimmed V and J ends, which lost 6 bases and 0 bases, there was a span of 20 bases. The CDR3 sequence is 16 residues long. Germline V CDR1 and CDR2: SQVTM, ANQGSEA. The CDR3 nucleotides are TGCAGCGTCCTAAAGCCGCAGGGACTCTTGAACACTGAAGCTTTCTTT. Translation: CSVLKPQGLLNTEAFF.

J is TRBJ2-2 and V is TRBV19; 8 bases line up with TRBD1. Germline values: CDR1 LNHDA, CDR2 SQIVND (reference sequence). V trimming: 1 base; J trimming: 2 bases; junction bases outside the gene matches: 6. The CDR3 runs 17 residues. CDR3 sequence reads: CASSIVRTGPNTGELFF. Here the CDR3 DNA reads TGTGCCAGTAGTATAGTTAGGACAGGGCCAAACACCGGGGAGCTGTTTTTT.

The chain employs TRBV5-1 and TRBJ1-4; D perhaps matches TRBD1 (6 bases). From germline, CDR1 is SGHRS and CDR2 YFSETQ. Trimming removed 3 bases at V and 7 bases at J, with 13 bases between. This CDR3 is built from 14 residues. The CDR3 sequence: CASSSQGQAEKLFF. The DNA of the CDR3 is TGCGCCAGCAGCTCTCAGGGGCAGGCTGAAAAACTGTTTTTT.